The source of this TCR beta chain is a study of blood T cell repertoires in COVID-19. Study background: Italy, Spain and the United States were the sources of the convalescent and acute COVID-19 samples.

Germline assignment: CDR1 LNHDA and CDR2 SQIVND (reference sequence). CDR3 length: 15 amino acids. The trim removed 5 bases at V and 2 bases at J, leaving 7 bases unmatched. The method was immunoSEQ multiplex PCR; TCRdb's version includes in-frame clones alone and lacks a portion of them. This sample yields 150,000 to 200,000 clones, of which more than 75% are seen a single time; under 7% belongs to the top ten. This chain connects TRBV19 to TRBJ2-7, with 9 bases lining up with TRBD1. This clonotype was sampled from a woman aged 40 to 50 with COVID-19, enrolled during active disease. The specimen sequenced was peripheral blood. The CDR3 DNA reads TGTGCCAGTAGTCCCGGACAGGGGAGCACCTACGAGCAGTACTTC. It yields the protein CASSPGQGSTYEQYF.